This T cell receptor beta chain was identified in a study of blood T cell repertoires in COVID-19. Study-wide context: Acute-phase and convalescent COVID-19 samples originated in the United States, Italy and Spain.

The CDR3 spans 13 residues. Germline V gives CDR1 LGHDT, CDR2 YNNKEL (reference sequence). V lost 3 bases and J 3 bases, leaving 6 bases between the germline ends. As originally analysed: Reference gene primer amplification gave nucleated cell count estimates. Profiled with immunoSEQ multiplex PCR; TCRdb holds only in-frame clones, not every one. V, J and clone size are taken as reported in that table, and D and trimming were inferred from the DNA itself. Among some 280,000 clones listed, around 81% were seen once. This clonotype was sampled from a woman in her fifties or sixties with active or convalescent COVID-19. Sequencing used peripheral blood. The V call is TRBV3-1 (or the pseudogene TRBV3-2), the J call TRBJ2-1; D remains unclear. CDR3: CASSHPGYNEQFF. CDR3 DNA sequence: TGTGCCAGCAGCCACCCAGGCTACAATGAGCAGTTCTTC.